This T cell receptor (beta chain) was sequenced in a study of T cells in Graves' hyperthyroidism and ophthalmopathy. TCR beta CDR3 region amplification was performed from RNA transcripts. Carried out on the TCR CDR3, a first-round RT-PCR used the HTBI primer set. TCRdb reanalysed the multiplex PCR reads using MiXCR and keeps one entry per CDR3 protein. The sample shows 600,000 to 650,000 distinct CDR3 sequences, less than 25% of them seen only once. V was pared by 0 bases and J by 1 base, with 9 bases between. The CDR3 has 15 amino acids. Germline V gives CDR1 SEHNR, CDR2 FQNEAQ (reference sequence). The sample taken for sequencing was blood. This clonotype was obtained from a man aged 25 to 45 with Graves' ophthalmopathy. The chain carries TRBV7-9 and TRBJ1-2, with D hard to call. Here the CDR3 reads CASSLAGLHNYGYTF. Here the CDR3 DNA reads TGTGCCAGCAGCTTAGCGGGCCTACATAACTATGGCTACACCTTC.